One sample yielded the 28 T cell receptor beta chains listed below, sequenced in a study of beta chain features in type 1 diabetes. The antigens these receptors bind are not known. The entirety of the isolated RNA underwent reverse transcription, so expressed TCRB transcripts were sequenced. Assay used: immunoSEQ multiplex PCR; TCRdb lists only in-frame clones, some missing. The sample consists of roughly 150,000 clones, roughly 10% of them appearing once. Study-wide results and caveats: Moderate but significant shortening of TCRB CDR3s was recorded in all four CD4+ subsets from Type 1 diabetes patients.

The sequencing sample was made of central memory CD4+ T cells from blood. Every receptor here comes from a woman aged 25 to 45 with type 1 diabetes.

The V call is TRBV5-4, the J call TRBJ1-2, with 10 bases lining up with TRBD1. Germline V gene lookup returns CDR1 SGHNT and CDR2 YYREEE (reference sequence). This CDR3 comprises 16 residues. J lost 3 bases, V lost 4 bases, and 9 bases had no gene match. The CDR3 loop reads CASSVGTGAQDYGYTF. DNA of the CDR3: TGTGCCAGCAGCGTCGGGACAGGGGCCCAGGACTATGGCTACACCTTC.

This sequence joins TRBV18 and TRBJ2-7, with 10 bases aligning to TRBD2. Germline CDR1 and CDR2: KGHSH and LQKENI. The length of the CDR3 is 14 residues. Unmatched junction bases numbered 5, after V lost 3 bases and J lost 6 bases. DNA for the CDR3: TGTGCCAGCTCACCCGCTAGCGGGAGCTCCGAGCAGTACTTC. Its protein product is CASSPASGSSEQYF.

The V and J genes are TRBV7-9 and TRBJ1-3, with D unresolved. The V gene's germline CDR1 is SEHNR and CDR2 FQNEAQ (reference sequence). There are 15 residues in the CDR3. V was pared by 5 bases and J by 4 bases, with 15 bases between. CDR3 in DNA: TGTGCCAGCAGCCGCGGGGAGCAATGGGGAAACACCATATATTTT. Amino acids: CASSRGEQWGNTIYF.

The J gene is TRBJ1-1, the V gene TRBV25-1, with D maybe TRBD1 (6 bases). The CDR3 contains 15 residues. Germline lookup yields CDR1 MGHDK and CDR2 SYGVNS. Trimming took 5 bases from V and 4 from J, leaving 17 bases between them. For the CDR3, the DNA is TGTGCCAGCAGTCGCAGGGGCGGGTTGGGCACTGAAGCTTTCTTT. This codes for CASSRRGGLGTEAFF. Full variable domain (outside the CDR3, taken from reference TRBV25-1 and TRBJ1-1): EADIYQTPRYLVIGTGKKITLECSQTMGHDKMYWYQQDPGMELHLIHYSYGVNSTEKGDLSSESTVSRIRTEHFPLTLESARPSHTSQYLCASSRRGGLGTEAFFGQGTRLTVV.

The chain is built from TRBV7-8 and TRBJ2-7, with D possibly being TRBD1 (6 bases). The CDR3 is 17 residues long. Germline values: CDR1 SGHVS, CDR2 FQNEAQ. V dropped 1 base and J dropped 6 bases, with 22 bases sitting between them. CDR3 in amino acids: CASSLVSAFVQGPEQYF. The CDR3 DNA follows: TGTGCCAGCAGCTTAGTGTCCGCGTTCGTACAGGGCCCCGAGCAGTACTTC.

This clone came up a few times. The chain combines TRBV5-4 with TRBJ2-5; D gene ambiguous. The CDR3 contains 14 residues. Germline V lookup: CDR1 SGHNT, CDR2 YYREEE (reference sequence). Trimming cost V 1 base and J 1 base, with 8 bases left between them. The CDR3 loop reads CASSLKQPQETQYF. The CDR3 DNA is TGTGCCAGCAGCTTGAAACAGCCCCAAGAGACCCAGTACTTC.

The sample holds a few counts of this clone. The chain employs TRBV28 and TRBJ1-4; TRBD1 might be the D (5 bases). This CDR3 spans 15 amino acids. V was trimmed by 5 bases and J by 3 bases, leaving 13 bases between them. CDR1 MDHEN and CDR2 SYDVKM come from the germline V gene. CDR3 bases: TGTGCCAGCAGTAGCCCCAGGGAAGCTAATGAAAAACTGTTTTTT. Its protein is CASSSPREANEKLFF.

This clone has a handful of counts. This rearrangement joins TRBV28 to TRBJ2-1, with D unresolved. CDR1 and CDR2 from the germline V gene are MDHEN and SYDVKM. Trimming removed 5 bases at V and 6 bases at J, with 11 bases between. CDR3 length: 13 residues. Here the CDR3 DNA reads TGTGCCAGCAGTCTGACTGTCCGCAATGAGCAGTTCTTC. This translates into CASSLTVRNEQFF.

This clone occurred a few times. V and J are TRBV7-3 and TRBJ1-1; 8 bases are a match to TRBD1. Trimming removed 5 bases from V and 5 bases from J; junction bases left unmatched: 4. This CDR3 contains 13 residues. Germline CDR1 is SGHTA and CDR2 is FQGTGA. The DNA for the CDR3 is TGTGCCAGCAGCCGCCGACAGGGGACTGAAGCTTTCTTT. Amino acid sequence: CASSRRQGTEAFF.

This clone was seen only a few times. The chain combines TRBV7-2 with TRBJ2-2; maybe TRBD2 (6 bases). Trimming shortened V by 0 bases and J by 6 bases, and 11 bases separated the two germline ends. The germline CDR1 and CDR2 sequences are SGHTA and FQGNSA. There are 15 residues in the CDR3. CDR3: CASSLAGTGAGELFF. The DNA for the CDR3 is TGTGCCAGCAGCTTAGCGGGAACGGGGGCCGGGGAGCTGTTTTTT.

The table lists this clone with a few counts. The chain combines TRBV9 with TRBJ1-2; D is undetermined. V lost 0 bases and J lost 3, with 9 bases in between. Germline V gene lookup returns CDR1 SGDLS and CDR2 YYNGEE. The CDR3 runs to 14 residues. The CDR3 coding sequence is TGTGCCAGCAGCGTAGGAGACGGAGACTATGGCTACACCTTC. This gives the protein CASSVGDGDYGYTF.

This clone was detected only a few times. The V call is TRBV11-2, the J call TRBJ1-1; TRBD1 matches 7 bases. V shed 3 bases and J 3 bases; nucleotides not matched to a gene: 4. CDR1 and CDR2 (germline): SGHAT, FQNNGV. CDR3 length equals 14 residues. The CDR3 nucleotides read TGTGCCAGCAGCTTGTACAGGGGCGACACTGAAGCTTTCTTT. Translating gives CASSLYRGDTEAFF.

CDR3 nucleotide sequence: TGTGCCAGCAGCTTAGCAGGAGCGGGAGGAGAGTTCTTC. This encodes CASSLAGAGGEFF. The genes are TRBV11-3 and TRBJ2-1; TRBD2 matches 9 bases. The CDR3 is made up of 13 amino acids. Germline V gene data show CDR1 as SGHNT and CDR2 as YENEEA. V trimming: 1 base; J trimming: 14 bases; junction bases outside the gene matches: 6.

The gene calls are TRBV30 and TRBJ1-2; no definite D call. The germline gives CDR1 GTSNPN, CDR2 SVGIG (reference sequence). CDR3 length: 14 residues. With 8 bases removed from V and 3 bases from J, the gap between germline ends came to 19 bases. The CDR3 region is CATTGLASDYGYTF. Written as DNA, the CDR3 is TGTGCCACGACGGGTCTCGCTAGCGACTATGGCTACACCTTC.

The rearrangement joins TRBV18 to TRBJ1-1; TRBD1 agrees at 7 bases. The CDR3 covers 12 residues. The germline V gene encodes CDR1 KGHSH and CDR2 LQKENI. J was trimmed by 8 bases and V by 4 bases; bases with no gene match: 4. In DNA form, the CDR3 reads TGTGCCAGCTCACTATTGGACAGGGAAGCTTTCTTT. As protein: CASSLLDREAFF.

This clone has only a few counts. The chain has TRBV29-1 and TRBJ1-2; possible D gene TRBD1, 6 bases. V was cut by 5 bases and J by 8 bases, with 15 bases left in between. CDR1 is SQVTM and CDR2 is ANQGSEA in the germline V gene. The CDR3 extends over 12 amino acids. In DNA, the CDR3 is TGCAGCGTTACGGGGGGGCCGGGAGGCTACACCTTC. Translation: CSVTGGPGGYTF.

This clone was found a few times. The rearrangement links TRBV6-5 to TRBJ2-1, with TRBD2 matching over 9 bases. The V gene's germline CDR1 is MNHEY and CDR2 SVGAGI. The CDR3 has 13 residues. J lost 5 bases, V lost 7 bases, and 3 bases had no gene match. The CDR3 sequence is CASMLAGNNEQFF. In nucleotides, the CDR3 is TGTGCCAGCATGCTAGCGGGAAACAATGAGCAGTTCTTC.

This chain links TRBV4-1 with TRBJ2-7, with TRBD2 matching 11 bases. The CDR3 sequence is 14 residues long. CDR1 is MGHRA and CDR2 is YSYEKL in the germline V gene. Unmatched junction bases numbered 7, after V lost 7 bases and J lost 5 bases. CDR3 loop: CASTATSGTNEQYF. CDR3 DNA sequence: TGCGCCAGCACCGCGACTAGCGGGACCAACGAGCAGTACTTC.

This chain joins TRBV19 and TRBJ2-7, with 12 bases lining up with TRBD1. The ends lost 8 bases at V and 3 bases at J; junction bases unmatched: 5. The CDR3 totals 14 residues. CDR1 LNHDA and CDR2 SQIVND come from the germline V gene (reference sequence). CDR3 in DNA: TGTGCCAGTCGGGGGACAGGGGGCAGCTACGAGCAGTACTTC. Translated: CASRGTGGSYEQYF.

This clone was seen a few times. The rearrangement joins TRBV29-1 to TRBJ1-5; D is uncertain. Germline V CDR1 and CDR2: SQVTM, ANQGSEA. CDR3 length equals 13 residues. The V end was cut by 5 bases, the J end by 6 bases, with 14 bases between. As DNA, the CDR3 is TGCAGCGTTCACTCCCTAGTGCGTCAGCCCCAGCATTTT. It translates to CSVHSLVRQPQHF.

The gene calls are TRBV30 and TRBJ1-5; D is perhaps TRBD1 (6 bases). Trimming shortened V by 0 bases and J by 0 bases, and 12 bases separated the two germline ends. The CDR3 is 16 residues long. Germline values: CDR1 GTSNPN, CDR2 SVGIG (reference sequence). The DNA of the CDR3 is TGTGCCTGGAGTGTAGGGGGGGCAGTTAGCAATCAGCCCCAGCATTTT. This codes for CAWSVGGAVSNQPQHF.

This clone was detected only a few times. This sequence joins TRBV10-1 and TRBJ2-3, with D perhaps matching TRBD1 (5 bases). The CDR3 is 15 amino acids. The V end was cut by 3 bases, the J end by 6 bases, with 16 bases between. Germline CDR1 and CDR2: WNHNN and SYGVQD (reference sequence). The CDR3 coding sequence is TGCGCCAGCAGTGATCGCGACAGCTCGGGCGATACGCAGTATTTT. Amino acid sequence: CASSDRDSSGDTQYF.

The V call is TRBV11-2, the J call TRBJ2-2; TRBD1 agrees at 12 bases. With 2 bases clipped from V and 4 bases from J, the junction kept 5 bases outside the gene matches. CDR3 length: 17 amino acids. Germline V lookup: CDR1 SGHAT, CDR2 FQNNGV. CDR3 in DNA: TGTGCCAGCAGCTTAAATAGGGACAGGGGGCGCACCGGGGAGCTGTTTTTT. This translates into CASSLNRDRGRTGELFF.

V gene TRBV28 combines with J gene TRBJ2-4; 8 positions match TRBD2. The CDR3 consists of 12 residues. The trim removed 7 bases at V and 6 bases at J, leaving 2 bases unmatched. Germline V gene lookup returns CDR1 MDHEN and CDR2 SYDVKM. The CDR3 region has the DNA TGTGCCAGCATCGGGGGGGGAAACATTCAGTACTTC. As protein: CASIGGGNIQYF.

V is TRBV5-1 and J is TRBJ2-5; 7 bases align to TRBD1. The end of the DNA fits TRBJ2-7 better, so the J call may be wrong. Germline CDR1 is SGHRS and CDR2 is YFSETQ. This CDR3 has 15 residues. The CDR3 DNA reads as TGCGCCAGCAGCCCGATGGGACAGACTACTCGCGAGCAGTACTTC. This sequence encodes CASSPMGQTTREQYF.

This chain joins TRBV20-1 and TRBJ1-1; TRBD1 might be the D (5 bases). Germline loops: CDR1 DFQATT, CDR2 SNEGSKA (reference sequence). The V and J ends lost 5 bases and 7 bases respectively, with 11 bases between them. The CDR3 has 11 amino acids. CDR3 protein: CSARRTNEAFF. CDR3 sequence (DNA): TGCAGTGCTCGAAGGACAAATGAAGCTTTCTTT.

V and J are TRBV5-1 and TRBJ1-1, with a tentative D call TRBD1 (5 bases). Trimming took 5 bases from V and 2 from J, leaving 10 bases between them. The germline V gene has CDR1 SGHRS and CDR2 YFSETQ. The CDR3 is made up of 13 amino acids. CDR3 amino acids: CASRTETNTEAFF. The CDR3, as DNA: TGCGCCAGCAGGACAGAGACCAACACTGAAGCTTTCTTT.

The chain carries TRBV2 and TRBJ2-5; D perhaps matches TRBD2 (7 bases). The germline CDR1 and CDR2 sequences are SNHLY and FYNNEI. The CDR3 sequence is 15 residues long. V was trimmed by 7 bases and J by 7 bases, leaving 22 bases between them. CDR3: CASKGGDGLGGTQYF. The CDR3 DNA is TGTGCCAGCAAGGGGGGAGACGGACTAGGAGGGACCCAGTACTTC.